Reported below is one T cell receptor (beta chain). Sequenced by immunoSEQ multiplex PCR; TCRdb stores in-frame clones only, minus some. The sample has about 130,000 clones, about four fifths seen once; the top ten hold approximately 8.4%. The source of the sample is a study of blood T cell repertoires in COVID-19. Participants came from about 24 US areas, aged roughly 18 to 100 years. The TCR comes from a man aged 45-60 years who had recovered from COVID-19. The specimen was PBMCs or T cells enriched from blood (not recorded which).

CDR3 sequence reads: CASSYRAGPTNEKLFF. The CDR3 DNA reads TGTGCCAGCAGTTACAGAGCGGGTCCAACTAATGAAAAACTGTTTTTT. The V gene is TRBV6-5, the J gene TRBJ1-4, with D unresolved. CDR1 is MNHEY, CDR2 SVGAGI, per germline. The CDR3 totals 16 residues. V was shortened by 2 bases and J by 0 bases, with 10 bases between the two germline ends.